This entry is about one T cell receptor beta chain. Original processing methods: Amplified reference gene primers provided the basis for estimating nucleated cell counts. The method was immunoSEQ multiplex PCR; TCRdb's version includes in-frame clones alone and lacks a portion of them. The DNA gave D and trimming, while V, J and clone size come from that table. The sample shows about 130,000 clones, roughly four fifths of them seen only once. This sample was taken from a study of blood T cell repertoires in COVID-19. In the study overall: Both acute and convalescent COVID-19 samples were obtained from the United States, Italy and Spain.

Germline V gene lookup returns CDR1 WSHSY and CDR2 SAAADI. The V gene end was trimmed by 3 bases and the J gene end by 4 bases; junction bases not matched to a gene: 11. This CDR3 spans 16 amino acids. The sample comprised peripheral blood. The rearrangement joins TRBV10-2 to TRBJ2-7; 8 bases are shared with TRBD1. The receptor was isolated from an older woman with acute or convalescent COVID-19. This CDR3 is CASSDLPRTGRYEQYF. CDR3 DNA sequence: TGCGCCAGCAGTGATCTTCCGAGGACAGGGCGGTACGAGCAGTACTTC.